The clone carrying this T cell receptor beta chain was detected only a few times. Its antigen is undetermined. The data were obtained in a study of shared clonotypes between healthy human individuals. Study-wide context: Donor composition was a couple of women and a few men, aged 18 to 49.

General study findings and limits: Expectations were that clonotype sharing among donors would be affected by sequencing depth. What limited the represented genetic and exposure-history diversity was the small number of donors.

Trimming cost V 4 bases and J 5 bases; bases outside gene matches: 10. The CDR3 spans 18 residues. Germline CDR1 is SGHAT and CDR2 is FQNNGV. PCR replicates performed on unsorted PBMC used 300 to 350 ng DNA, around 28,000 T cell genomes. TCRdb keeps only in-frame clones here, not all; method: immunoSEQ multiplex PCR. Of 400,000 to 600,000 clones listed, over 60% are singletons. The clonotype comes from a woman in her thirties or forties in good health. Some clones in this sample may be carry-over from other donors' samples. The chain combines TRBV11-2 with TRBJ2-5, with 16 bases lining up with TRBD2. The sequenced sample was PBMCs. The CDR3 DNA is TGTGCCAGCAGCTCCGCCGGGACTAGCGGGAGGGCCGTCGAGACCCAGTACTTC. Its translation is CASSSAGTSGRAVETQYF.